This T cell receptor beta chain stems from a study of cytomegalovirus exposure and HLA in healthy donors. To note about this clone: Its antigen remains unknown.

Findings and caveats of the study: Available immune exposure information covered CMV serostatus only. The study dropped some indistinguishable V segments, TRBV6-2 and TRBV6-3 among them. The number of N-insertions in an Asian-associated ancestry cluster was reportedly below the approximately 690-donor mean in a later analysis.

Primers included in the PCR were 60 Vbeta and 13 Jbeta primers. Sequenced by immunoSEQ multiplex PCR; TCRdb stores in-frame clones only, minus some. The sample contains around 120,000 clones, 70% to 85% of which appear only once. This CDR3 is built from 12 residues. The V gene lost 0 bases and the J gene lost 8 bases, with 7 bases spanning the gap. In germline, CDR1 is SGHDN, CDR2 FVKESK. This sequence joins TRBV14 and TRBJ2-5, with D unresolved. The material sequenced was PBMCs. The receptor comes from a woman between 45 and 65 years old in good health and CMV-seropositive. CDR3 in amino acids: CASSQERQTQYF. For the CDR3, the DNA is TGTGCCAGCAGCCAAGAACGACAAACCCAGTACTTC.